This T cell receptor beta chain stems from a study of neurological immune-mediated disorders. Overall study results and limits: Across subjects, expanded clones had no CDR3 amino acid sequences in common, pointing to private repertoires in all groups. TCR clonal expansion peaked in HTLV-1-associated myelopathy patients and was lowest in multiple sclerosis patients.

Synthesis of cDNA was carried out by template-switch 5'RACE. The reaction used 10-nucleotide random UMIs. Every sequencing run generated over 170 million TCR-beta sequences from 15-18 subjects. MiXCR was run by TCRdb on the 5' RACE reads, yielding one entry per CDR3 protein. The sample lists some 25,000 distinct CDR3 sequences, about 6.7% occurring once. This clonotype rates as medium-sized (0.01 to 0.1%). Its cognate antigen is unknown. The V gene lost 4 bases and the J gene lost 2 bases, with 13 bases spanning the gap. Germline V gene data show CDR1 as SQVTM and CDR2 as ANQGSEA. The CDR3 has 14 residues.

Sequencing was carried out using PBMCs. This receptor was identified in a woman aged 40 to 50 in good health. V usage is TRBV29-1 and J usage is TRBJ2-3; a weak D match, TRBD1 (5 bases). CDR3 sequence: CSVGLGQNTDTQYF. The CDR3 DNA reads as TGCAGCGTTGGATTGGGGCAGAACACAGATACGCAGTATTTT.